The present TCR beta chain was sequenced within a study of T cell repertoires in cytomegalovirus infection. Whole-study context: CMV epitopes in the study were HLA-C-restricted (recently identified) and HLA-B-restricted (well studied).

Regarding the study as a whole: The response measured ex vivo was dominated by TCR beta clonotypes (HLA-C-restricted and CMV-specific).

This clonotype was recorded at least ten times. Its specificity is unknown. The CDR3 is 14 residues long. Germline-derived CDR1 and CDR2 are SGHVS and FQNEAQ. V shed 5 bases and J shed 4 bases, with 9 bases lying between them. One entry per CDR3 protein results from TCRdb running MiXCR on the reads. The top ten clones hold around an eighth of a sample with some 920,000 distinct CDR3 sequences, around 30% of them seen once. This specimen consisted of cultured CD8+ T cells from PBMCs, obtained from culture after CMV antigen stimulation. The rearrangement joins TRBV7-8 to TRBJ1-6; no clear D. This clonotype was sampled from a human donor in good health (CMV status not recorded). Some clones in this sample may be carry-over from other donors' samples. In DNA form, the CDR3 reads TGTGCCAGCAGCCAGGCCTTATATAATTCACCCCTCCACTTT. The encoded protein is CASSQALYNSPLHF. Looking up the rest from reference TRBV7-8 and TRBJ1-6 gives the full variable domain: GAGVSQSPRYKVAKRGQDVALRCDPISGHVSLFWYQQALGQGPEFLTYFQNEAQLDKSGLPSDRFFAERPEGSVSTLKIQRTQQEDSAVYLCASSQALYNSPLHFGNGTRLTVT.